This T cell receptor (beta chain) emerged from a study of cytomegalovirus exposure and HLA in healthy donors. Study-wide results and caveats: Clonal expansion was found to be greater in HLA-associated TCR beta chains than in equally common others in a later analysis. There were some public TCRs occurring in many donors, but most TCR sequences were rare. Follow-up analysis found HLA locus-dependent TCR association rates, highest for DRB1 and lowest for HLA-C. At a 0.05 false discovery rate, a later analysis found some 17,000 TCR beta sequences to be associated with HLA alleles.

Details on this clone: What it recognizes is unknown.

CDR1 is MRHNA and CDR2 is SNTAGT in the germline V gene. This CDR3 is built from 14 residues. V was cut by 4 bases and J by 8 bases, with 15 bases left in between. The primer mix had 60 Vbeta and 13 Jbeta primers. Only in-frame clones appear in the TCRdb table, and some are missing; sequencing was by immunoSEQ multiplex PCR. The repertoire holds around 160,000 clones, with about 75% as singletons. The clonotype originates from a male donor in good health and CMV-seronegative. The sample was PBMCs. The genes are TRBV6-4 and TRBJ2-1; a weak D match, TRBD1 (6 bases). Here the CDR3 reads CASSGPGVLHEQFF. CDR3 DNA sequence: TGTGCCAGCAGTGGCCCAGGGGTTTTGCATGAGCAGTTCTTC.